This T cell receptor (beta chain) was obtained from a study of blood T cell repertoires in COVID-19 (TCRdb year 2020). Background on the whole study: Collaborator samples came from the United States, Italy and Spain and covered acute and convalescent phases of COVID-19. The material from the prospective study consisted of cDNA or gDNA derived from T cells, B-cell-depleted T cells, or PBMCs. Deeply sampled blood TCRbeta repertoires from subjects exposed to, actively infected with, or recovered from COVID-19 were included in the dataset. The repertoires were released in a freely available public database intended as a resource for research on the immune response to SARS-CoV-2. The samples were drawn from the first 160 participants of the ongoing ImmuneRACE study and from some 1,300 subjects provided by 6 global collaborators. The sample metadata nearly always contained a de-identified subject ID, COVID-19 status, age in years and sex. Where HLA class I and class II types were available, the types were taken from metadata supplied by the sample provider, not from assay-based typing. The paper's findings and limits, for the study overall: The quantity of clinical and demographic metadata differed by source and by participant and was supplied without curation.

TCRbeta CDR3 regions were amplified from genomic DNA using the immunoSEQ Assay, a bias-controlled multiplex PCR. Turning to the authors' computational methods: Nucleated cell counts per sample were estimated from amplification of reference gene primers within the assay. Sequence reads were collapsed and filtered to measure the absolute abundance of every unique TCRbeta CDR3 rearrangement. For each sample, productive Simpson clonality was calculated by taking the square root of Simpson's diversity index across productive rearrangements. The immuneACCESS repertoire file appears here via TCRdb, limited to in-frame rearrangements. These files lack a portion of the clones; in checked studies, under half of the deficit traces to unresolved V genes, and the cause of the others is not known. Clone size and V and J calls were adopted from that table, with D and trimming inferred from the DNA. This sample gives over 20,000 clones in total; more than 70% of them show up just once. The ten largest clones capture approximately 32% of the sample.

Of note for this clone: Its antigen is unknown. One end of the junction does not line up with germline, which may come from a read error.

The germline V gene yields MNHNS for CDR1 and SASEGT for CDR2. The cysteine opens and the phenylalanine closes a CDR3 of 15 amino acids. The sequence is cut down to CDR3 DNA, 45 bases in frame from base 1. Collaborating institutions collected whole blood in K2EDTA tubes following their own protocols. For TCRbeta analysis, collaborators shipped samples as frozen whole blood, isolated PBMCs, or DNA extracted from either of those sample types. The clonotype was recovered from a human donor in a cohort sampled during active COVID-19. The chain joins TRBV6-1 to TRBJ1-2; TRBD1 lines up with 10 middle nucleotides. Sequencing was carried out using peripheral blood. The nucleotides are TGTGCCAGCAGTCAAGCCGGGACAGGGGACTATGGCTACACCTTC. This encodes CASSQAGTGDYGYTF.